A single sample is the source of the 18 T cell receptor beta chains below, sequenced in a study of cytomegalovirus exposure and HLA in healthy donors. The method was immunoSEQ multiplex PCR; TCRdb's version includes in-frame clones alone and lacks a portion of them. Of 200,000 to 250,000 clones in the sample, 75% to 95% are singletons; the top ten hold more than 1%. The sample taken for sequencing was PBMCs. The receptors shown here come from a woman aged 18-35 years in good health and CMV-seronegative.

This CDR3 reads CASRWTGRGTEAFF. CDR3 DNA sequence: TGTGCCAGCAGGTGGACAGGGAGAGGGACTGAAGCTTTCTTT. This chain joins TRBV27 and TRBJ1-1; 8 positions match TRBD1. Germline V lookup: CDR1 MNHEY, CDR2 SMNVEV (reference sequence). CDR3 length: 14 residues. With 6 bases clipped from V and 5 bases from J, the junction kept 8 bases outside the gene matches.

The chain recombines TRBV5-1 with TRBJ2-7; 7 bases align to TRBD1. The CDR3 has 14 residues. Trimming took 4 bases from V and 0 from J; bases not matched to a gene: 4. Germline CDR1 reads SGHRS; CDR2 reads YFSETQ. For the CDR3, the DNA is TGCGCCAGCAGCGAACAGGGGAACTCCTACGAGCAGTACTTC. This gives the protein CASSEQGNSYEQYF. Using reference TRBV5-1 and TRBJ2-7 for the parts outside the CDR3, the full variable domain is KAGVTQTPRYLIKTRGQQVTLSCSPISGHRSVSWYQQTPGQGLQFLFEYFSETQRNKGNFPGRFSGRQFSNSRSEMNVSTLELGDSALYLCASSEQGNSYEQYFGPGTRLTVT.

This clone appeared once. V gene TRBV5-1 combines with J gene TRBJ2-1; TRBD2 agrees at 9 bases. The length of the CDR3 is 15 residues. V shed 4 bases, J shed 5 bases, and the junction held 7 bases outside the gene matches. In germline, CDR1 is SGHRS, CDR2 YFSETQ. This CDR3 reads CASSRLAGRDNEQFF. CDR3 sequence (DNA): TGCGCCAGCAGCCGGCTAGCGGGACGGGACAATGAGCAGTTCTTC.

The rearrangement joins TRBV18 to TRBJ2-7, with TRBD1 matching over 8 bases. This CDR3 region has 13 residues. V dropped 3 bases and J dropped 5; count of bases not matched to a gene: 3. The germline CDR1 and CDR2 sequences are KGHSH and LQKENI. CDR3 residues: CASSPGQGDEQYF. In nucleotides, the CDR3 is TGTGCCAGCTCACCTGGACAGGGCGACGAGCAGTACTTC.

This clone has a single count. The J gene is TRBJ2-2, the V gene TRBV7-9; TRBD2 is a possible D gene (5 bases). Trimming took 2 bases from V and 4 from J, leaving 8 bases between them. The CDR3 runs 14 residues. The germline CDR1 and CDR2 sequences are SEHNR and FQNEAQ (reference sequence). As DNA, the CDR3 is TGTGCCAGCAGCTTACTCGGAGGCACCGGGGAGCTGTTTTTT. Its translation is CASSLLGGTGELFF.

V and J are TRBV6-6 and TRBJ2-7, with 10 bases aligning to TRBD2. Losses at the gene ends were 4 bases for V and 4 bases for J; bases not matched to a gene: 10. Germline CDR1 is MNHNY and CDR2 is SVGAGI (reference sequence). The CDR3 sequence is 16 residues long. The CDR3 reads CASSSSSSGSGYEQYF. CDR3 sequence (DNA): TGTGCCAGCAGTTCCTCTTCTAGCGGGAGCGGGTACGAGCAGTACTTC.

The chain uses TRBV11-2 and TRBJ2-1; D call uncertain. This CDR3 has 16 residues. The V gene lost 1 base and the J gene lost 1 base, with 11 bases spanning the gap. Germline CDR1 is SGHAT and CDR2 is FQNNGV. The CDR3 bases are TGTGCCAGCAGCTTAGCCTCTGGCTCATCCTACAATGAGCAGTTCTTC. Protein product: CASSLASGSSYNEQFF.

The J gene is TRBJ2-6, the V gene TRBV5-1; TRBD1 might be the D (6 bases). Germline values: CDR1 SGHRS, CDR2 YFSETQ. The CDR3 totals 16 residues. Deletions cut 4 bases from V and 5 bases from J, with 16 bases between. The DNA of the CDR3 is TGCGCCAGCAGCAGCCGGGACAATGGTAGGGCCAACGTCCTGACTTTC. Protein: CASSSRDNGRANVLTF. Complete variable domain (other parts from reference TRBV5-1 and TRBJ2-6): KAGVTQTPRYLIKTRGQQVTLSCSPISGHRSVSWYQQTPGQGLQFLFEYFSETQRNKGNFPGRFSGRQFSNSRSEMNVSTLELGDSALYLCASSSRDNGRANVLTFGAGSRLTVL.

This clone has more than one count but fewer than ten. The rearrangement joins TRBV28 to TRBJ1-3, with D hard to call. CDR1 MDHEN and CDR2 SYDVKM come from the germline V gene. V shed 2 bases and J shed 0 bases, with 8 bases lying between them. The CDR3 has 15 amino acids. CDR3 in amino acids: CASSLVKLSGNTIYF. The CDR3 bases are TGTGCCAGCAGTTTAGTGAAGCTCTCTGGAAACACCATATATTTT.

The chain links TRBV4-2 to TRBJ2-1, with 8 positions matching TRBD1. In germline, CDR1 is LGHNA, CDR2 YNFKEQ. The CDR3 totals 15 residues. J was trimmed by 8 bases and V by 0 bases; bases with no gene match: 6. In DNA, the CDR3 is TGTGCCAGCAGCCAAGAAAGGACAGGGAGGCATGAGCAGTTCTTC. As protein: CASSQERTGRHEQFF.

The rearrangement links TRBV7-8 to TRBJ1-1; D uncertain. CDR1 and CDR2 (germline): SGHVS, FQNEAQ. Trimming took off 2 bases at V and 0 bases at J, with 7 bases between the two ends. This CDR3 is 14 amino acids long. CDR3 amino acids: CASSLSGMNTEAFF. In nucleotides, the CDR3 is TGTGCCAGCAGCTTAAGCGGGATGAACACTGAAGCTTTCTTT.

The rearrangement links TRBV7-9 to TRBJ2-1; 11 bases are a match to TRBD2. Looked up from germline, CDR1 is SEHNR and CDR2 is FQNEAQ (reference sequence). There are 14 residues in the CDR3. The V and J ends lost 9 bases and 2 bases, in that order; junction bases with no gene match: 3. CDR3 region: CARELAGAYNEQFF. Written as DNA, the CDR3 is TGTGCCAGGGAACTAGCGGGAGCCTACAATGAGCAGTTCTTC.

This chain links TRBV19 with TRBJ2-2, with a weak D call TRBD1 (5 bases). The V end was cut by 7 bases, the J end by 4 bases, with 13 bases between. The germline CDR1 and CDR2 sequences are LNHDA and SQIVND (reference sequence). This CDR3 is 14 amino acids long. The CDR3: CASNQGSGTGELFF. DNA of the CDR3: TGTGCCAGTAATCAGGGTTCGGGCACCGGGGAGCTGTTTTTT.

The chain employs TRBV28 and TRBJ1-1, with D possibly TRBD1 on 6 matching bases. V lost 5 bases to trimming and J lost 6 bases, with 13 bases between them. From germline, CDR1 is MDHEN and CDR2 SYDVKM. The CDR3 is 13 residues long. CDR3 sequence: CASSPPGGAEAFF. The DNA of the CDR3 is TGTGCCAGCAGTCCGCCGGGGGGCGCTGAAGCTTTCTTT.

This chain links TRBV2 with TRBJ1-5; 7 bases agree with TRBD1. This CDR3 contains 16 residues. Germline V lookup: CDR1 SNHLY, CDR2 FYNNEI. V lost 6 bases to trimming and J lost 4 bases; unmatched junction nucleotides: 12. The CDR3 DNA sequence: TGTGCCAGCAGCCCCCAAGGGCAGGGGGGTAATCAGCCCCAGCATTTT. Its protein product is CASSPQGQGGNQPQHF.

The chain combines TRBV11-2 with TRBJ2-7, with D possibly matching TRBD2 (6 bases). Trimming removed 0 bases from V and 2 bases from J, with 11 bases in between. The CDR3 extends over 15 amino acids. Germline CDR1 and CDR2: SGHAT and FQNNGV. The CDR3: CASSLDSGSTYEQYF. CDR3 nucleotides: TGTGCCAGCAGCTTAGATAGCGGCAGTACCTACGAGCAGTACTTC.

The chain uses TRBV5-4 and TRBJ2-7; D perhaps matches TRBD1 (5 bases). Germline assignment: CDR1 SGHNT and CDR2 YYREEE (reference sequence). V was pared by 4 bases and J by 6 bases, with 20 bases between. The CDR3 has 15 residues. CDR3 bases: TGTGCCAGCAGCCCCTCTGGCAGGGTGGATAGCGAGCAGTACTTC. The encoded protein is CASSPSGRVDSEQYF.

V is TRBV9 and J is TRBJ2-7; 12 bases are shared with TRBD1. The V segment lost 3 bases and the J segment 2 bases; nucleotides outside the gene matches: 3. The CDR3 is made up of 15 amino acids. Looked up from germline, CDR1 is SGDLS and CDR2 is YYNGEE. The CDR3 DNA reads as TGTGCCAGCAGCGAGGGGACAGGGGGCGCCTACGAGCAGTACTTC. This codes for CASSEGTGGAYEQYF.